The 14 T cell receptor beta chains listed next were all sequenced from one sample in a study of cytomegalovirus exposure and HLA in healthy donors. Use of 60 Vbeta and 13 Jbeta primers characterized the PCR. This table comes from immunoSEQ multiplex PCR, and its TCRdb copy is limited to in-frame clones, with some not included. The sample consists of more than 85,000 clones, roughly 9.4% of them appearing once. The sample taken for sequencing was PBMCs. The receptors derive from a man aged 50-60 years in good health and CMV-seropositive.

V is TRBV6-5 and J is TRBJ2-7; TRBD1 is a possible D gene (6 bases). Trimming took 6 bases from V and 2 from J, leaving 17 bases between them. The germline V gene has CDR1 MNHEY and CDR2 SVGAGI. The CDR3 loop spans 15 amino acids. The CDR3 spells CASSPRDRKTYEQYF. CDR3 DNA sequence: TGTGCCAGCAGCCCGAGAGACAGGAAGACCTACGAGCAGTACTTC.

This clone was seen more than once but under ten times. The CDR3 protein is CASSQDKGVANEKLFF. The CDR3 DNA reads TGTGCCAGCAGCCAAGATAAAGGGGTAGCTAATGAAAAACTGTTTTTT. The V and J genes are TRBV7-9 and TRBJ1-4; D is possibly TRBD1 (5 bases). The CDR3 has 16 residues. The V end was cut by 5 bases, the J end by 3 bases, with 16 bases between. The germline V gene encodes CDR1 SEHNR and CDR2 FQNEAQ (reference sequence).

This clone showed up just a few times. The CDR3 bases are TGTGCCAGCAGCTCGGGACAGGGCCACACCGGGGAGCTGTTTTTT. Amino acid sequence: CASSSGQGHTGELFF. The chain combines TRBV5-4 with TRBJ2-2; 9 bases agree with TRBD1. J lost 3 bases, V lost 3 bases, and 3 bases had no gene match. The CDR3 sequence is 15 residues long. The V gene's germline CDR1 is SGHNT and CDR2 YYREEE (reference sequence).

The genes are TRBV6-6 and TRBJ2-7, with unresolved D. The CDR3 runs to 12 residues. The germline CDR1 and CDR2 sequences are MNHNY and SVGAGI (reference sequence). Trimming removed 6 bases at V and 1 base at J, with 7 bases between. The CDR3 coding sequence is TGTGCCAGCAGCCCGGGTTCCTACGAGCAGTACTTC. It translates to CASSPGSYEQYF.

This chain's CDR3 is CASRVGSGAPNEQFF. The CDR3 DNA reads as TGCGCCAGCAGGGTTGGTAGCGGGGCCCCCAATGAGCAGTTCTTC. The chain uses TRBV5-1 and TRBJ2-1; the match to TRBD2 covers 8 bases. The germline V gene has CDR1 SGHRS and CDR2 YFSETQ. After removal of 5 bases from V and 6 bases from J, the junction contained 10 bases not matched to a gene. This CDR3 is 15 amino acids long.

This sequence joins TRBV27 and TRBJ1-1; D is possibly TRBD1 (6 bases). Per germline, CDR1 MNHEY and CDR2 SMNVEV (reference sequence). With 6 bases removed from V and 5 bases from J, the gap between germline ends came to 16 bases. This CDR3 region has 14 residues. This chain's CDR3 is CASRPGGGPTEAFF. The CDR3 region has the DNA TGTGCCAGCAGACCCGGGGGGGGGCCAACTGAAGCTTTCTTT.

This clone was observed a handful of times. V and J are TRBV27 and TRBJ2-7; 8 bases agree with TRBD2. Germline lookup yields CDR1 MNHEY and CDR2 SMNVEV (reference sequence). The V and J ends lost 11 bases and 6 bases, in that order; junction bases with no gene match: 9. The CDR3 covers 12 residues. The CDR3 bases are TGTGCCTCGGGACTCGCGGGGGGCGAGCAGTACTTC. This translates into CASGLAGGEQYF.

Only a few counts were recorded for this clone. V is TRBV2 and J is TRBJ2-1; the match to TRBD1 covers 7 bases. This CDR3 spans 14 amino acids. J was trimmed by 2 bases and V by 8 bases; bases with no gene match: 6. Germline V gene lookup returns CDR1 SNHLY and CDR2 FYNNEI. CDR3 DNA sequence: TGTGCCAGCCCAAGACAGGGCACCTACAATGAGCAGTTCTTC. As protein: CASPRQGTYNEQFF. Variable domain in full (rest from reference TRBV2 and TRBJ2-1): EPEVTQTPSHQVTQMGQEVILRCVPISNHLYFYWYRQILGQKVEFLVSFYNNEISEKSEIFDDQFSVERPDGSNFTLKIRSTKLEDSAMYFCASPRQGTYNEQFFGPGTRLTVL.

This clone came up a few times. V is TRBV5-1 and J is TRBJ1-4, with 7 bases fitting TRBD1. Trimming at V came to 4 bases and at J to 8 bases, leaving 8 bases not matched to a gene. CDR1 is SGHRS and CDR2 is YFSETQ in the germline V gene. This CDR3 region has 14 residues. CDR3 sequence: CASSHPGQAEKLFF. CDR3 sequence (DNA): TGCGCCAGCAGCCACCCAGGACAGGCCGAAAAACTGTTTTTT.

This clone was recorded a few times. The rearrangement links TRBV4-2 to TRBJ2-2; TRBD2 aligns across 13 bases. Trimming at V came to 3 bases and at J to 4 bases, leaving 5 bases not matched to a gene. CDR1 is LGHNA, CDR2 YNFKEQ, per germline. The CDR3 runs 17 residues. CDR3 sequence reads: CASSQLTSGGPTGELFF. Written as DNA, the CDR3 is TGTGCCAGCAGCCAGTTGACTAGCGGGGGGCCCACCGGGGAGCTGTTTTTT.

This clone has a handful of counts. The gene calls are TRBV5-4 and TRBJ2-5, with TRBD2 matching 8 bases. Germline CDR1 SGHNT, CDR2 YYREEE (reference sequence). J was trimmed by 5 bases and V by 2 bases; bases with no gene match: 8. The CDR3 totals 15 residues. The chain's CDR3 is CASSFSGSLWETQYF. CDR3 nucleotide sequence: TGTGCCAGCAGCTTCAGCGGGAGTCTGTGGGAGACCCAGTACTTC.

The CDR3 nucleotides are TGTGCCTGGAGGGACCTCGCGGGGCGCTACCAAGAGACCCAGTACTTC. This translates into CAWRDLAGRYQETQYF. The rearrangement links TRBV30 to TRBJ2-5; weak D call: TRBD2 (6 bases). Germline CDR1 GTSNPN, CDR2 SVGIG (reference sequence). V was shortened by 3 bases and J by 0 bases, with 17 bases between the two germline ends. This CDR3 has 16 amino acids.

This clone was observed a handful of times. CDR3 in DNA: TGCAGCGTCCACCGAGGACAGACTGAAGCTTTCTTT. This gives the protein CSVHRGQTEAFF. This chain uses TRBV29-1 with TRBJ1-1, with D possibly matching TRBD1 (6 bases). The CDR3 has 12 residues. Germline CDR1 and CDR2: SQVTM and ANQGSEA. V was cut by 6 bases and J by 5 bases, with 13 bases left in between. The full variable domain, its missing parts supplied by reference TRBV29-1 and TRBJ1-1, is SAVISQKPSRDICQRGTSLTIQCQVDSQVTMMFWYRQQPGQSLTLIATANQGSEATYESGFVIDKFPISRPNLTFSTLTVSNMSPEDSSIYLCSVHRGQTEAFFGQGTRLTVV.

The chain joins TRBV7-9 to TRBJ1-2; TRBD1 is a possible D gene (5 bases). This CDR3 has 15 amino acids. V dropped 5 bases and J dropped 0 bases, with 13 bases sitting between them. CDR1 SEHNR and CDR2 FQNEAQ come from the germline V gene (reference sequence). The DNA for the CDR3 is TGTGCCAGCAGCCAAGGGGTTTCTGCTAACTATGGCTACACCTTC. Translating it yields CASSQGVSANYGYTF.